A single sample gave rise to the 30 T cell receptor beta chains below, sequenced in a study of blood T cell repertoires in COVID-19. Generated by immunoSEQ multiplex PCR, the TCRdb table keeps only in-frame clones and is missing some. The sample shows approximately 25,000 clones, roughly four fifths of them seen only once. The sample was peripheral blood. The origin of the receptors is an elderly woman with acute or convalescent COVID-19.

The V gene is TRBV12-3 or TRBV12-4, the J gene TRBJ2-1; maybe TRBD1 (6 bases). The CDR3 has 13 residues. The ends were cut back, 4 bases at V and 10 bases at J, with 14 bases in the middle. The CDR3 region has the DNA TGTGCCAGCAGTTCATTACAGGGTGAAGAGCAGTTCTTC. Amino acid sequence: CASSSLQGEEQFF.

V usage is TRBV15 and J usage is TRBJ2-3; no firm D call. CDR1 is LNHNV, CDR2 YYDKDF, per germline (reference sequence). The V and J ends lost 5 bases and 6 bases respectively, with 12 bases between them. CDR3 length: 13 residues. The CDR3, as DNA: TGTGCCACCAGCCTCCGGTCCCGGGATACGCAGTATTTT. Its translation: CATSLRSRDTQYF.

The V call is TRBV5-1, the J call TRBJ1-1, with D tentatively TRBD1 (5 bases). CDR1 is SGHRS and CDR2 is YFSETQ in the germline V gene. This CDR3 contains 15 residues. Trimming stripped 1 base from V and 0 bases from J, with 10 bases between. CDR3 in DNA: TGCGCCAGCAGCTTGTGGGACTTAATGAACACTGAAGCTTTCTTT. As protein: CASSLWDLMNTEAFF.

This chain joins TRBV30 and TRBJ2-1; D remains ambiguous. Trimming pared 3 bases from V and 5 bases from J, leaving 8 bases between. Germline assignment: CDR1 GTSNPN and CDR2 SVGIG (reference sequence). This CDR3 spans 12 amino acids. The CDR3 DNA reads TGTGCCTGGAGCCCCCGGGACAATGAGCAGTTCTTC. Its protein is CAWSPRDNEQFF.

The CDR3 protein is CASSQRRGNTEAFF. In DNA form, the CDR3 reads TGTGCCAGCAGCCAACGCAGGGGGAACACTGAAGCTTTCTTT. The V call is TRBV4-2, the J call TRBJ1-1, with TRBD1 as a possible D gene (6 bases). The V gene's germline CDR1 is LGHNA and CDR2 YNFKEQ. V lost 2 bases and J 1 base, leaving 8 bases between the germline ends. This CDR3 region has 14 residues.

The chain carries TRBV30 and TRBJ2-5; TRBD1 matches at 7 bases. V shed 3 bases, J shed 3 bases, and the junction held 13 bases outside the gene matches. Per germline, CDR1 GTSNPN and CDR2 SVGIG (reference sequence). CDR3 length: 16 residues. CDR3 coding DNA: TGTGCCTGGAGGAGGGGGCCCCACTCTCAGAAAGAGACCCAGTACTTC. This sequence encodes CAWRRGPHSQKETQYF.

V gene TRBV5-1 combines with J gene TRBJ2-2; TRBD2 matches 7 bases. V shed 2 bases, J shed 5 bases, and the junction held 12 bases outside the gene matches. The CDR3 is made up of 17 amino acids. The germline V gene encodes CDR1 SGHRS and CDR2 YFSETQ. The CDR3 DNA sequence: TGCGCCAGCAGCTTTAGCCAGGGAGGGATTTTTACCGGGGAGCTGTTTTTT. Residues: CASSFSQGGIFTGELFF.

The rearrangement joins TRBV19 to TRBJ2-7; the match to TRBD2 covers 8 bases. J gave up 3 bases and V 0 bases, and 10 bases lay outside the gene matches. Per germline, CDR1 LNHDA and CDR2 SQIVND (reference sequence). CDR3 length: 17 amino acids. CDR3 in amino acids: CASSIDSGTSNLYEQYF. The CDR3 DNA is TGTGCCAGTAGTATAGATTCCGGGACTAGTAACCTCTACGAGCAGTACTTC.

The chain recombines TRBV19 with TRBJ2-1, with D possibly being TRBD2 (6 bases). V gave up 0 bases and J gave up 0 bases, with 12 bases separating them. Looked up from germline, CDR1 is LNHDA and CDR2 is SQIVND (reference sequence). The CDR3 is 17 residues long. As DNA, the CDR3 is TGTGCCAGTAGTATAGACGGCGGGGATAGCTCCTACAATGAGCAGTTCTTC. This encodes CASSIDGGDSSYNEQFF.

CDR3 nucleotide sequence: TGTGCCAGCACCAACACAGATACGCAGTATTTT. Encoded protein: CASTNTDTQYF. The gene calls are TRBV12-3 or TRBV12-4 and TRBJ2-3; D gene uncertain. Trimming removed 7 bases from V and 2 bases from J, with 4 bases in between. The CDR3 is made up of 11 amino acids.

The chain recombines TRBV2 with TRBJ1-5; D perhaps matches TRBD1 (6 bases). Germline-derived CDR1 and CDR2 are SNHLY and FYNNEI. Between the trimmed V and J ends, which lost 11 bases and 4 bases, there was a span of 12 bases. The CDR3 runs to 12 residues. In nucleotides, the CDR3 is TGTGCCGGAACACAGGGAAATCAGCCCCAGCATTTT. Residues: CAGTQGNQPQHF.

The chain has TRBV5-1 and TRBJ2-7; 8 bases match TRBD2. CDR3 length equals 15 residues. V was clipped by 4 bases and J by 3 bases; unmatched bases: 9. The germline V gene has CDR1 SGHRS and CDR2 YFSETQ. The CDR3 here is CASSTGSSGGYEQYF. The CDR3 region has the DNA TGCGCCAGCAGCACGGGGTCCAGCGGGGGCTACGAGCAGTACTTC.

In DNA, the CDR3 is TGTGCCAGCTCACCCTTACAGGGCACTGAAGCTTTCTTT. Protein sequence: CASSPLQGTEAFF. V and J are TRBV18 and TRBJ1-1; D is perhaps TRBD1 (6 bases). V dropped 3 bases and J dropped 4 bases, with 9 bases sitting between them. The germline gives CDR1 KGHSH, CDR2 LQKENI. The CDR3 runs to 13 residues.

V and J are TRBV27 and TRBJ2-3; weak D call: TRBD1 (5 bases). Germline V CDR1 and CDR2: MNHEY, SMNVEV (reference sequence). The CDR3 has 15 amino acids. Trimming stripped 8 bases from V and 0 bases from J, with 15 bases between. In DNA, the CDR3 is TGTGCCAGCGGGATAGGGGATTCTAGCACAGATACGCAGTATTTT. Translation gives CASGIGDSSTDTQYF.

V is TRBV5-8 and J is TRBJ1-2; D is unclear. Germline V gene lookup returns CDR1 SGHTS and CDR2 YDEGEE. This CDR3 has 12 amino acids. V shed 0 bases and J shed 6 bases, with 6 bases lying between them. CDR3 sequence (DNA): TGTGCCAGCAGCTTGGGCAGGAATGGCTACACCTTC. This gives the protein CASSLGRNGYTF.

The chain recombines TRBV18 with TRBJ1-3, with D possibly being TRBD1 (5 bases). The germline V and J ends were trimmed by 2 bases and 0 bases, with 11 bases remaining between them. The CDR3 contains 16 residues. CDR1 is KGHSH, CDR2 LQKENI, per germline. In DNA form, the CDR3 reads TGTGCCAGCTCACCAGACAGTGATAGCTCTGGAAACACCATATATTTT. Translated, it gives CASSPDSDSSGNTIYF.

The chain links TRBV6-5 to TRBJ1-2; D is uncertain. Germline loops: CDR1 MNHEY, CDR2 SVGAGI. This CDR3 contains 15 residues. The ends were cut back, 6 bases at V and 0 bases at J, with 14 bases in the middle. Here the CDR3 DNA reads TGTGCCAGCAGAGGCGTGGGCGGGACTAACTATGGCTACACCTTC. Residues: CASRGVGGTNYGYTF.

The chain couples TRBV15 to TRBJ1-2; 11 bases map to TRBD1. This CDR3 contains 18 residues. The V gene end was trimmed by 0 bases and the J gene end by 6 bases; junction bases not matched to a gene: 12. Germline V gene sequence: CDR1 LNHNV, CDR2 YYDKDF (reference sequence). The CDR3 DNA is TGTGCCACCAGCAGAGACAGACTCAACTCGGGACAGGGGGATGGCTACACCTTC. Translated: CATSRDRLNSGQGDGYTF.

The chain combines TRBV2 with TRBJ1-1, with TRBD1 matching 10 bases. Germline CDR1 SNHLY, CDR2 FYNNEI. V was pared by 2 bases and J by 6 bases, with 6 bases of the junction left unmatched. The CDR3 is 15 amino acids. The CDR3 nucleotides read TGTGCCAGCAGTGAATCTCCCGGACAGGGGGCTGAAGCTTTCTTT. Amino acids: CASSESPGQGAEAFF.

V is TRBV9 and J is TRBJ1-3; 10 bases align to TRBD1. The CDR3 totals 15 residues. Germline V lookup: CDR1 SGDLS, CDR2 YYNGEE. Germline trimming cut 6 bases from V and 7 bases from J; bases unmatched to any gene: 10. The CDR3 reads CASNPGQGGRNTIYF. The CDR3 coding sequence is TGTGCCAGCAACCCCGGACAGGGGGGGAGGAACACCATATATTTT.

The chain links TRBV3-1 (or the pseudogene TRBV3-2) to TRBJ2-3, with 14 bases that match TRBD2. From germline, CDR1 is LGHDT and CDR2 YNNKEL (reference sequence). The CDR3 covers 17 residues. J lost 1 base, V lost 3 bases, and 3 bases had no gene match. The CDR3 sequence: CASSQGGLAGGTDTQYF. For the CDR3, the DNA is TGTGCCAGCAGCCAGGGGGGACTAGCGGGGGGCACAGATACGCAGTATTTT.

The V and J genes are TRBV6-5 and TRBJ1-2; 8 bases align to TRBD1. This CDR3 comprises 14 residues. The V segment lost 7 bases and the J segment 2 bases; nucleotides outside the gene matches: 6. Germline CDR1 is MNHEY and CDR2 is SVGAGI. CDR3 DNA: TGTGCCAGCATTGGGACAGGTCTCAACTATGGCTACACCTTC. Protein product: CASIGTGLNYGYTF.

V usage is TRBV28 and J usage is TRBJ2-7, with 8 bases identical to TRBD1. V was clipped by 7 bases and J by 2 bases; unmatched bases: 7. Germline V lookup: CDR1 MDHEN, CDR2 SYDVKM. This CDR3 is built from 14 residues. CDR3 DNA: TGTGCCAGCAATTGGGACAGGAGTCCCTACGAGCAGTACTTC. Its protein product is CASNWDRSPYEQYF.

V is TRBV6-5 and J is TRBJ2-1; TRBD2 aligns across 8 bases. The length of the CDR3 is 14 residues. Germline-derived CDR1 and CDR2 are MNHEY and SVGAGI. The trim removed 6 bases at V and 7 bases at J, leaving 8 bases unmatched. The CDR3 protein is CASRRGGRENEQFF. CDR3 DNA sequence: TGTGCCAGCAGACGGGGGGGCCGAGAGAATGAGCAGTTCTTC.

The chain uses TRBV10-3 and TRBJ2-1; 7 bases are a match to TRBD1. The germline CDR1 and CDR2 sequences are ENHRY and SYGVKD. CDR3 length equals 16 residues. The junction had 8 bases not matched to a gene; V was cut back by 1 base and J by 5 bases. In DNA, the CDR3 is TGTGCCATCAGTGAGTTTGCTGGGACAGCTCACAATGAGCAGTTCTTC. Residues: CAISEFAGTAHNEQFF.

The chain carries TRBV5-8 and TRBJ1-5; D gene unclear. The CDR3 spans 15 residues. V lost 4 bases, J lost 0 bases, and 11 bases lay in between. In germline, CDR1 is SGHTS, CDR2 YDEGEE. The CDR3 DNA reads TGTGCCAGCAGCGTACAGCGGAATAGCAATCAGCCCCAGCATTTT. Its protein is CASSVQRNSNQPQHF.

The chain recombines TRBV10-3 with TRBJ1-3, with 10 bases fitting TRBD1. This CDR3 has 16 amino acids. CDR1 is ENHRY and CDR2 is SYGVKD in the germline V gene. With V trimmed by 10 bases and J by 0 bases, 9 bases remained unmatched. CDR3 nucleotide sequence: TGTGCCACGTCCGGGACAGGGGCCTACTCTGGAAACACCATATATTTT. It is translated as CATSGTGAYSGNTIYF.

The gene calls are TRBV6-2 or TRBV6-3 and TRBJ2-2, with TRBD2 matching over 7 bases. Trimming at V came to 2 bases and at J to 6 bases, leaving 3 bases not matched to a gene. This CDR3 comprises 14 residues. Per the germline V gene, CDR1 is MNHEY and CDR2 is SVGEGT. The DNA of the CDR3 is TGTGCCAGCAGTTACGGGGGGGAAGCCGGGGAGCTGTTTTTT. It encodes CASSYGGEAGELFF.

This sequence joins TRBV7-2 and TRBJ1-2, with D possibly being TRBD1 (6 bases). Between the trimmed V and J ends, which lost 5 bases and 8 bases, there was a span of 18 bases. Looked up from germline, CDR1 is SGHTA and CDR2 is FQGNSA. The CDR3 totals 14 residues. CDR3 coding DNA: TGTGCCAGCAGCCCTCCAGGGGTTCGTGAGGGCTACACCTTC. Protein: CASSPPGVREGYTF.

J is TRBJ1-5 and V is TRBV19; TRBD1 matches 7 bases. The germline V gene encodes CDR1 LNHDA and CDR2 SQIVND (reference sequence). This CDR3 region has 12 residues. V was clipped by 9 bases and J by 5 bases; unmatched bases: 4. CDR3 DNA sequence: TGTGCCAGCCGACAGGGAGATCAGCCCCAGCATTTT. Translation gives CASRQGDQPQHF. Based on the CDR3 plus reference TRBV19 and TRBJ1-5, the full variable domain is DGGITQSPKYLFRKEGQNVTLSCEQNLNHDAMYWYRQDPGQGLRLIYYSQIVNDFQKGDIAEGYSVSREKKESFPLTVTSAQKNPTAFYLCASRQGDQPQHFGDGTRLSIL.